The 30 T cell receptor beta chains presented below share a single source sample, sequenced in a study of cytomegalovirus exposure and HLA in healthy donors. In the PCR, 60 Vbeta and 13 Jbeta primers were used. Measured with immunoSEQ multiplex PCR; TCRdb has only the in-frame clones, and not every one. The sample lists roughly 100,000 clones, about four fifths occurring once. Sequencing was done on a sample of PBMCs. Receptors originate from a man in his forties in good health and CMV-seropositive.

The chain carries TRBV5-8 and TRBJ2-7, with 7 positions matching TRBD1. Germline V gene data show CDR1 as SGHTS and CDR2 as YDEGEE. With 5 bases clipped from V and 0 bases from J, the junction kept 2 bases outside the gene matches. The CDR3 is 13 amino acids. The CDR3 loop reads CASSWDSSYEQYF. DNA for the CDR3: TGTGCCAGCAGTTGGGACAGCTCCTACGAGCAGTACTTC.

The J gene is TRBJ1-1, the V gene TRBV27; D might be TRBD1 (6 bases). CDR1 is MNHEY and CDR2 is SMNVEV in the germline V gene (reference sequence). With 3 bases removed from V and 0 bases from J, the gap between germline ends came to 11 bases. The CDR3 totals 15 residues. The CDR3: CASSLDSYMNTEAFF. DNA of the CDR3: TGTGCCAGCAGTTTGGACAGTTACATGAACACTGAAGCTTTCTTT.

The chain links TRBV18 to TRBJ1-6; 9 bases line up with TRBD1. Losses at the gene ends were 6 bases for V and 7 bases for J; bases not matched to a gene: 13. Germline CDR1 and CDR2: KGHSH and LQKENI. CDR3 length: 17 residues. The chain's CDR3 is CASSQATGQGPNSPLHF. Here the CDR3 DNA reads TGTGCCAGCTCTCAAGCCACCGGACAGGGGCCGAATTCACCCCTCCACTTT.

V gene TRBV7-2 combines with J gene TRBJ2-5; 10 bases align to TRBD1. Germline assignment: CDR1 SGHTA and CDR2 FQGNSA. V trimming: 4 bases; J trimming: 5 bases; junction bases outside the gene matches: 4. This CDR3 is built from 14 residues. In nucleotides, the CDR3 is TGTGCCAGCAGCTCGACAGGGGGCCGGGAGACCCAGTACTTC. Its translation is CASSSTGGRETQYF.

The rearrangement uses TRBV18 and TRBJ1-5; TRBD1 is a possible D gene (6 bases). This CDR3 has 16 amino acids. Trimming left V 3 bases short and J 1 base short, with 13 bases between. Germline CDR1 and CDR2: KGHSH and LQKENI. The CDR3 loop reads CASSPTRGASNQPQHF. The CDR3 nucleotides are TGTGCCAGCTCACCCACACGGGGGGCCAGCAATCAGCCCCAGCATTTT.

The rearrangement joins TRBV19 to TRBJ2-1, with 9 bases aligning to TRBD2. CDR3 length: 16 residues. After removal of 6 bases from V and 5 bases from J, the junction contained 11 bases not matched to a gene. From germline, CDR1 is LNHDA and CDR2 SQIVND (reference sequence). The CDR3, as DNA: TGTGCCAGTAGCCCGGTAGTGGCTAGCGGGGACAATGAGCAGTTCTTC. Translated, it gives CASSPVVASGDNEQFF.

The rearrangement uses TRBV5-4 and TRBJ2-5, with 9 positions matching TRBD1. V dropped 2 bases and J dropped 9; count of bases not matched to a gene: 2. CDR1 SGHNT and CDR2 YYREEE come from the germline V gene (reference sequence). The CDR3 runs to 12 residues. Written as DNA, the CDR3 is TGTGCCAGCAGCTTAGACAGGGGGGCCCAGTACTTC. Amino acids: CASSLDRGAQYF.

This chain connects TRBV6-1 to TRBJ2-1, with D unclear. The germline V and J ends were trimmed by 4 bases and 6 bases, with 7 bases remaining between them. Germline V CDR1 and CDR2: MNHNS, SASEGT. This CDR3 is 12 amino acids long. CDR3 sequence reads: CASSVSFNEQFF. The CDR3 coding sequence is TGTGCCAGCAGTGTCTCTTTCAATGAGCAGTTCTTC.

The V and J genes are TRBV10-3 and TRBJ2-3, with 9 bases lining up with TRBD2. CDR3 size: 16 residues. Per the germline V gene, CDR1 is ENHRY and CDR2 is SYGVKD. Germline trimming cut 6 bases from V and 6 bases from J; bases unmatched to any gene: 13. The CDR3 region is CAISNPGAGGRDTQYF. In DNA form, the CDR3 reads TGTGCCATCAGCAACCCCGGGGCGGGGGGGCGGGATACGCAGTATTTT.

The chain has TRBV6-1 and TRBJ2-7; D perhaps matches TRBD2 (5 bases). Germline loops: CDR1 MNHNS, CDR2 SASEGT. V lost 6 bases and J 2 bases, leaving 17 bases between the germline ends. CDR3 length equals 15 residues. In DNA, the CDR3 is TGTGCCAGCAGCTTAGCCGGGATCCATCCCTACGAGCAGTACTTC. This sequence encodes CASSLAGIHPYEQYF.

V is TRBV7-9 and J is TRBJ2-1; 7 bases map to TRBD1. The germline CDR1 and CDR2 sequences are SEHNR and FQNEAQ (reference sequence). This CDR3 has 15 residues. V was pared by 5 bases and J by 3 bases, with 7 bases of the junction left unmatched. The CDR3 nucleotides are TGTGCCAGCAGCCCGGCGACAGGGTACTACAATGAGCAGTTCTTC. This translates into CASSPATGYYNEQFF.

The rearrangement links TRBV7-8 to TRBJ2-7, with 7 bases identical to TRBD2. V trimming: 5 bases; J trimming: 0 bases; junction bases outside the gene matches: 4. The V gene's germline CDR1 is SGHVS and CDR2 FQNEAQ. The length of the CDR3 is 14 residues. The CDR3 nucleotides read TGTGCCAGCAGCCTGGGGGGGACCTCCTACGAGCAGTACTTC. This translates into CASSLGGTSYEQYF.

The chain carries TRBV5-1 and TRBJ1-1, with a tentative D call TRBD1 (5 bases). Trimming removed 0 bases at V and 2 bases at J, with 11 bases between. Germline values: CDR1 SGHRS, CDR2 YFSETQ. The CDR3 has 15 amino acids. CDR3 region: CASSLVPGPNTEAFF. In nucleotides, the CDR3 is TGCGCCAGCAGCTTGGTGCCAGGGCCCAACACTGAAGCTTTCTTT.

The chain recombines TRBV10-1 with TRBJ1-1; D remains ambiguous. Per the germline V gene, CDR1 is WNHNN and CDR2 is SYGVQD (reference sequence). This CDR3 is 11 amino acids long. V lost 6 bases and J 5 bases, leaving 7 bases between the germline ends. CDR3 DNA sequence: TGCGCCAGCAGCCGTAGTACTGAAGCTTTCTTT. This translates into CASSRSTEAFF.

The chain uses TRBV30 and TRBJ2-4; TRBD2 aligns across 9 bases. Per germline, CDR1 GTSNPN and CDR2 SVGIG (reference sequence). There are 15 residues in the CDR3. After removal of 2 bases from V and 9 bases from J, the junction contained 11 bases not matched to a gene. The CDR3 coding sequence is TGTGCCTGGAGTCCCGGGGCGGGAGGGTTGGCCATTCAGTACTTC. It codes for CAWSPGAGGLAIQYF.

The chain links TRBV4-2 to TRBJ1-1; the D gene is possibly TRBD1 (6 bases). Trimming shortened V by 2 bases and J by 1 base, and 11 bases separated the two germline ends. The germline V gene has CDR1 LGHNA and CDR2 YNFKEQ. The CDR3 is 15 residues long. This chain's CDR3 is CASSQPGHKNTEAFF. The CDR3 DNA is TGTGCCAGCAGCCAACCGGGACACAAGAACACTGAAGCTTTCTTT.

This clone showed up just a few times. CDR3 DNA: TGTGCCAGCTCACCACCGGTAAACCTAGCGGGGGGCCACAATGAGCAGTTCTTC. Its protein is CASSPPVNLAGGHNEQFF. The V call is TRBV18, the J call TRBJ2-1; the match to TRBD2 covers 11 bases. Looked up from germline, CDR1 is KGHSH and CDR2 is LQKENI. V gave up 0 bases and J gave up 5 bases; unmatched junction bases: 9. This CDR3 comprises 18 residues.

This chain uses TRBV10-3 with TRBJ2-3, with 8 bases fitting TRBD1. Looked up from germline, CDR1 is ENHRY and CDR2 is SYGVKD. Unmatched junction bases numbered 4, after V lost 6 bases and J lost 5 bases. The CDR3 is made up of 13 amino acids. The CDR3 nucleotides read TGTGCCATCAGAGGACAGGGAGAAGATACGCAGTATTTT. Translated: CAIRGQGEDTQYF.

CDR3 coding DNA: TGTGCCAGCAGAGGACTCCTGGGAGGCAATCAGCCCCAGCATTTT. Its protein product is CASRGLLGGNQPQHF. This rearrangement joins TRBV6-5 to TRBJ1-5; D not certain. The CDR3 is made up of 15 amino acids. Trimming cost V 6 bases and J 2 bases, with 14 bases left between them. Germline CDR1 is MNHEY and CDR2 is SVGAGI.

Points on this clone: One junction end disagrees with the germline gene, perhaps due to a read error. This chain links TRBV7-9 with TRBJ2-1, with TRBD1 matching 12 bases. The CDR3 runs to 18 residues. In germline, CDR1 is SEHNR, CDR2 FQNEAQ (reference sequence). The CDR3 sequence is CSSSLAGTGGPAANEQFF. CDR3 in DNA: TGTTCCAGCAGCTTAGCAGGGACAGGGGGCCCCGCCGCGAATGAGCAGTTCTTC. Based on the CDR3 plus reference TRBV7-9 and TRBJ2-1, the full variable domain is DTGVSQNPRHKITKRGQNVTFRCDPISEHNRLYWYRQTLGQGPEFLTYFQNEAQLEKSRLLSDRFSAERPKGSFSTLEIQRTEQGDSAMYLCSSSLAGTGGPAANEQFFGPGTRLTVL.

This chain uses TRBV5-4 with TRBJ2-1, with 9 bases fitting TRBD2. The CDR3 has 18 residues. The J segment lost 4 bases and the V segment lost 0 bases, leaving 11 bases of the junction unmatched. Germline V gene sequence: CDR1 SGHNT, CDR2 YYREEE (reference sequence). The CDR3 region is CASSLAPSGAGGYNEQFF. As DNA, the CDR3 is TGTGCCAGCAGCTTGGCCCCATCGGGTGCGGGGGGGTACAATGAGCAGTTCTTC.

The genes are TRBV9 and TRBJ2-3; D is unresolved. CDR1 and CDR2 (germline): SGDLS, YYNGEE. The germline V and J ends were trimmed by 4 bases and 5 bases, with 8 bases remaining between them. The CDR3 runs 12 residues. The chain's CDR3 is CASSLAGDTQYF. The CDR3, as DNA: TGTGCCAGCAGCCTGGCTGGAGATACGCAGTATTTT.

In its sample, this clone was seen a few times. The DNA for the CDR3 is TGTGCCAGTACCCTTCAGGGGGCAGGGGTCACCGGGGAGCTGTTTTTT. Residues: CASTLQGAGVTGELFF. V gene TRBV19 combines with J gene TRBJ2-2, with 8 bases lining up with TRBD1. This CDR3 comprises 16 residues. The ends lost 7 bases at V and 4 bases at J; junction bases unmatched: 11. Germline V gene sequence: CDR1 LNHDA, CDR2 SQIVND (reference sequence).

The CDR3 DNA follows: TGCGCCAGCAGGATGAGGACAGTGGTGGAGACCCAGTACTTC. Amino acid sequence: CASRMRTVVETQYF. The gene calls are TRBV5-1 and TRBJ2-5, with D tentatively TRBD1 (6 bases). Germline CDR1 is SGHRS and CDR2 is YFSETQ. The CDR3 spans 14 residues. Trimming removed 5 bases at V and 5 bases at J, with 16 bases between.

This clone is labeled as medium-sized. J is TRBJ2-7 and V is TRBV7-3, with D possibly matching TRBD2 (5 bases). Germline V gene sequence: CDR1 SGHTA, CDR2 FQGTGA. The CDR3 loop spans 15 amino acids. The V gene lost 2 bases and the J gene lost 6 bases, with 17 bases spanning the gap. For the CDR3, the DNA is TGTGCCAGCAGCTTATCCCCTAGCCCCCAGAGCGAGCAGTACTTC. Translation: CASSLSPSPQSEQYF.

The rearrangement links TRBV2 to TRBJ2-7, with a tentative D call TRBD1 (5 bases). CDR3 length: 15 residues. The germline V gene has CDR1 SNHLY and CDR2 FYNNEI. Trimming pared 5 bases from V and 2 bases from J, leaving 16 bases between. The CDR3 sequence is CASSSRAGNTYEQYF. Here the CDR3 DNA reads TGTGCCAGCAGTTCCCGGGCAGGGAACACCTACGAGCAGTACTTC.

The chain couples TRBV27 to TRBJ2-1, with a weak D call TRBD1 (6 bases). This CDR3 region has 14 residues. Trimming pared 4 bases from V and 8 bases from J, leaving 15 bases between. CDR1 is MNHEY, CDR2 SMNVEV, per germline (reference sequence). In DNA form, the CDR3 reads TGTGCCAGCAGTTCCTTACAGGGATTCCATGAGCAGTTCTTC. It is translated as CASSSLQGFHEQFF.

V is TRBV5-5 and J is TRBJ2-1; 7 positions match TRBD1. Germline trimming cut 3 bases from V and 8 bases from J; bases unmatched to any gene: 5. This CDR3 region has 13 residues. CDR1 is SGHKS and CDR2 is YYEKEE in the germline V gene (reference sequence). The CDR3 bases are TGTGCCAGCAGCTCAGACAGGGTGCATGAGCAGTTCTTC. This translates into CASSSDRVHEQFF.

This sequence joins TRBV6-1 and TRBJ2-7; 9 nucleotides line up with TRBD1. Germline loops: CDR1 MNHNS, CDR2 SASEGT. Germline trimming cut 8 bases from V and 5 bases from J; bases unmatched to any gene: 13. The CDR3 consists of 15 residues. The CDR3 DNA reads TGTGCCAGCCTTAGGAGGGAGGACAGGGGACACGAGCAGTACTTC. The encoded protein is CASLRREDRGHEQYF.

About this clone itself: This sample also contains other DNA sequences that code for the same CDR3. CDR3 sequence: CASSAQGATNEKLFF. DNA of the CDR3: TGTGCCAGCAGCGCACAGGGGGCAACTAATGAAAAACTGTTTTTT. The V call is TRBV9, the J call TRBJ1-4; 8 bases map to TRBD1. CDR1 and CDR2 (germline): SGDLS, YYNGEE. The CDR3 is 15 amino acids. The V and J ends lost 3 bases and 0 bases, in that order; junction bases with no gene match: 1.